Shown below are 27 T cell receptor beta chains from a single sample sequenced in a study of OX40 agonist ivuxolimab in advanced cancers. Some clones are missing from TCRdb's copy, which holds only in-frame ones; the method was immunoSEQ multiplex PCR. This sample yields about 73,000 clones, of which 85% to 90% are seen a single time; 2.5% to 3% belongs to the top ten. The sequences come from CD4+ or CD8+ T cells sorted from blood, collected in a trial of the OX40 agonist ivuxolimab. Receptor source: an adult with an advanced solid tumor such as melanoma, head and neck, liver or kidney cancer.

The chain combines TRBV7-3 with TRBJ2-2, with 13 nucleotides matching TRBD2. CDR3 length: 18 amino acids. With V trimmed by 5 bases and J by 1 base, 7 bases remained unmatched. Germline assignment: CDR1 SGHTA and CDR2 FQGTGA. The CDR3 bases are TGTGCCAGCAGCCCCGGACTAGCGGGGGTCAGGAACACCGGGGAGCTGTTTTTT. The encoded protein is CASSPGLAGVRNTGELFF.

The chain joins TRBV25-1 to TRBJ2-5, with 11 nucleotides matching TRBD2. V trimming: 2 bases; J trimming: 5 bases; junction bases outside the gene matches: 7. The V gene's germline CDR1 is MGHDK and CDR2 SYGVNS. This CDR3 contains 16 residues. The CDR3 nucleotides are TGTGCCAGCAGTGAAATGGCTAGCGGGGGGAAGGAGACCCAGTACTTC. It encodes CASSEMASGGKETQYF.

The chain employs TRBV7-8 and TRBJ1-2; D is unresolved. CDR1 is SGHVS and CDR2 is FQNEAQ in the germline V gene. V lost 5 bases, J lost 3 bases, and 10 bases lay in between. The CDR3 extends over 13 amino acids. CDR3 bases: TGTGCCAGCAGCCGCACCCCGGACTATGGCTACACCTTC. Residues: CASSRTPDYGYTF. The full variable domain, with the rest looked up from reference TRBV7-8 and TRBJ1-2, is GAGVSQSPRYKVAKRGQDVALRCDPISGHVSLFWYQQALGQGPEFLTYFQNEAQLDKSGLPSDRFFAERPEGSVSTLKIQRTQQEDSAVYLCASSRTPDYGYTFGSGTRLTVV.

The CDR3 region is CASSPGQGAGGYTF. CDR3 bases: TGTGCCAGCAGCCCGGGACAGGGGGCCGGTGGCTACACCTTC. The chain recombines TRBV6-1 with TRBJ1-2, with TRBD1 matching over 12 bases. Germline V gene data show CDR1 as MNHNS and CDR2 as SASEGT. V dropped 6 bases and J dropped 7; count of bases not matched to a gene: 6. This CDR3 is built from 14 residues.

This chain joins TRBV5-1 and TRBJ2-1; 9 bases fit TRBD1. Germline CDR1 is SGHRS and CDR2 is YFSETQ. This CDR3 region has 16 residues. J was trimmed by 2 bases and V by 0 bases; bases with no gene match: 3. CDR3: CASSLVTGGAYNEQFF. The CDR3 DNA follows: TGCGCCAGCAGCTTGGTCACAGGGGGCGCCTACAATGAGCAGTTCTTC.

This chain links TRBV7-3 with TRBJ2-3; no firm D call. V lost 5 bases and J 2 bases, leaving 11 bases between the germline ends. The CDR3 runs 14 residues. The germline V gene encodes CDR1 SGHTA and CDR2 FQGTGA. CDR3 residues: CASSRTSNTDTQYF. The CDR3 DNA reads TGTGCCAGCAGCCGAACGTCAAACACAGATACGCAGTATTTT.

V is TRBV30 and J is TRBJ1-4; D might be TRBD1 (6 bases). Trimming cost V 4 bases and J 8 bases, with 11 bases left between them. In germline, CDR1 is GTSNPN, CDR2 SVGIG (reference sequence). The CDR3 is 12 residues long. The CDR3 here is CAWNLGGEKLFF. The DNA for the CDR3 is TGTGCCTGGAATCTCGGGGGCGAAAAACTGTTTTTT.

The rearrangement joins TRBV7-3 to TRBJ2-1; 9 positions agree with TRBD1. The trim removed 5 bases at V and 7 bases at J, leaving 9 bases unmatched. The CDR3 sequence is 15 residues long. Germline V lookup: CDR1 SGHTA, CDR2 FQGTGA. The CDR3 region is CASSRSGTGRNEQFF. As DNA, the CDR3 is TGTGCCAGCAGCCGTTCCGGGACAGGGAGGAATGAGCAGTTCTTC.

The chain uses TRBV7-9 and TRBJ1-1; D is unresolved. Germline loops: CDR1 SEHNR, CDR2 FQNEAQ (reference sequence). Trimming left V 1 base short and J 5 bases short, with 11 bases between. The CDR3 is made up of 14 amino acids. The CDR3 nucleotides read TGTGCCAGCAGCTTAGGGCAGTCAAGGACTGAAGCTTTCTTT. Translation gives CASSLGQSRTEAFF.

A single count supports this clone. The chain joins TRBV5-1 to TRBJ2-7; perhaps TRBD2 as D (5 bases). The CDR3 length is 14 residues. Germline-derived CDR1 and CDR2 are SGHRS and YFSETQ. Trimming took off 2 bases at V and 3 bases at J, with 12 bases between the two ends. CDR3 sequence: CASSFGGSSYEQYF. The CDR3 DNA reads TGCGCCAGCAGCTTCGGTGGGAGTAGCTACGAGCAGTACTTC. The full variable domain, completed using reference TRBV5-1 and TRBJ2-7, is KAGVTQTPRYLIKTRGQQVTLSCSPISGHRSVSWYQQTPGQGLQFLFEYFSETQRNKGNFPGRFSGRQFSNSRSEMNVSTLELGDSALYLCASSFGGSSYEQYFGPGTRLTVT.

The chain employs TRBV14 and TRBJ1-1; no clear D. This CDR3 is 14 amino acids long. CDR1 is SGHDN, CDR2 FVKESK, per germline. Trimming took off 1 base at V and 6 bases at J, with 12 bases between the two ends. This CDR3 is CASSQARHGAEAFF. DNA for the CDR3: TGTGCCAGCAGCCAAGCTCGGCATGGGGCTGAAGCTTTCTTT.

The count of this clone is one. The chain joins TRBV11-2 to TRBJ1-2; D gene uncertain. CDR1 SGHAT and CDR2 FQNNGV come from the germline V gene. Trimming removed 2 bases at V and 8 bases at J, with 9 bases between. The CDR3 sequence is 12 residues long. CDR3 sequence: CASSLQDKGYTF. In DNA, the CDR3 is TGTGCCAGCAGCTTACAGGATAAAGGCTACACCTTC.

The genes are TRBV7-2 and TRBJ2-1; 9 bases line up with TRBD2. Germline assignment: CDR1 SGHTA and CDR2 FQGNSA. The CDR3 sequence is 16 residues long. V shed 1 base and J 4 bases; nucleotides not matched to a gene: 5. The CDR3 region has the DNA TGTGCCAGCAGCTTAGTACGACTAGCGGTATACAATGAGCAGTTCTTC. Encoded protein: CASSLVRLAVYNEQFF.

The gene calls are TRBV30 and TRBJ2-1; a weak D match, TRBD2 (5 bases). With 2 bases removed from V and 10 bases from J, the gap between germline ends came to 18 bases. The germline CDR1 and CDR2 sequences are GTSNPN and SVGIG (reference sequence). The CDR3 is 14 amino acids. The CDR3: CAWSTAVARREQFF. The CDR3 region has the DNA TGTGCCTGGAGTACGGCGGTAGCGAGAAGGGAGCAGTTCTTC.

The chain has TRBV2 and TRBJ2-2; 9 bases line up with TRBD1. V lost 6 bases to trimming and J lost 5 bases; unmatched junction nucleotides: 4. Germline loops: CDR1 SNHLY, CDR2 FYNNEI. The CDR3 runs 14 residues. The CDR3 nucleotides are TGTGCCAGCAGGGGGACAGGGTGGACCGGGGAGCTGTTTTTT. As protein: CASRGTGWTGELFF.

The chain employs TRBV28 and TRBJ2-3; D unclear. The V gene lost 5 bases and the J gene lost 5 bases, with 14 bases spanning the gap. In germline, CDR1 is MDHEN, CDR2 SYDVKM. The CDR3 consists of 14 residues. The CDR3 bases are TGTGCCAGCAGTCAACCTGGAGAGAGAGATACGCAGTATTTT. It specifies CASSQPGERDTQYF.

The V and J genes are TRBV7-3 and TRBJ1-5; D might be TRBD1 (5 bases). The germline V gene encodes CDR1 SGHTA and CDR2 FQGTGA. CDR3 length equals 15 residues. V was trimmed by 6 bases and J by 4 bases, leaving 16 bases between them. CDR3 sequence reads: CASSPPGPLNQPQHF. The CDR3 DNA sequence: TGTGCCAGCAGTCCCCCGGGACCCCTTAATCAGCCCCAGCATTTT.

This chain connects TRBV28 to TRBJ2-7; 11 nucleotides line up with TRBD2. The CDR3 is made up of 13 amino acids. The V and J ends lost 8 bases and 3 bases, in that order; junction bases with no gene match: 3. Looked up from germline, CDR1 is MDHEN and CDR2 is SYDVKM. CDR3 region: CASGTSGLYEQYF. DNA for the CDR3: TGTGCCAGCGGGACTAGCGGTCTCTACGAGCAGTACTTC. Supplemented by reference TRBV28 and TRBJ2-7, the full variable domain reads DVKVTQSSRYLVKRTGEKVFLECVQDMDHENMFWYRQDPGLGLRLIYFSYDVKMKEKGDIPEGYSVSREKKERFSLILESASTNQTSMYLCASGTSGLYEQYFGPGTRLTVT.

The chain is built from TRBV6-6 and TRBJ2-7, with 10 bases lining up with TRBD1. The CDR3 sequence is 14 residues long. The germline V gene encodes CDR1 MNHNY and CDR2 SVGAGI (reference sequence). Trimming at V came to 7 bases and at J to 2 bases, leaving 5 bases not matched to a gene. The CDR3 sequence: CASTDRGLTYEQYF. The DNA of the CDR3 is TGTGCCAGCACCGACAGGGGGCTAACCTACGAGCAGTACTTC.

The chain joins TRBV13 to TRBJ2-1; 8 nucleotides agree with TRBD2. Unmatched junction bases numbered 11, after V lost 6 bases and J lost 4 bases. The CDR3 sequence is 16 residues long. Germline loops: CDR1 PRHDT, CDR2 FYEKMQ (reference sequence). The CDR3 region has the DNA TGTGCCAGCAGTCCCCGGAGCGGGGGCCGATACAATGAGCAGTTCTTC. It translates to CASSPRSGGRYNEQFF.

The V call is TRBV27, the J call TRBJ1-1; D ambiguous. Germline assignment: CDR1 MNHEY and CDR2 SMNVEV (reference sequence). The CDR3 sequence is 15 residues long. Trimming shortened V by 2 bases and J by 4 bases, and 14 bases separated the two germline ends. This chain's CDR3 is CASSLIFRAGTEAFF. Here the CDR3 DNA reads TGTGCCAGCAGTTTAATCTTTAGGGCGGGCACTGAAGCTTTCTTT.

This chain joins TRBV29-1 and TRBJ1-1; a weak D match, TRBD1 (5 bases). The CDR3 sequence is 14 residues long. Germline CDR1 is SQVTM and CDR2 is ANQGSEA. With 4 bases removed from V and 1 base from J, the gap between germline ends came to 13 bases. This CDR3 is CSVAGVGPNTEAFF. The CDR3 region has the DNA TGCAGCGTTGCTGGGGTGGGACCGAACACTGAAGCTTTCTTT.

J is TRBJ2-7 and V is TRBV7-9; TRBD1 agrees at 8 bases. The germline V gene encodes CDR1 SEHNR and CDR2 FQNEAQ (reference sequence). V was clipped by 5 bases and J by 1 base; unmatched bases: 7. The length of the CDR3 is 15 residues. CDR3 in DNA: TGTGCCAGCAGCCAGGACAGGGTATTTTCCTACGAGCAGTACTTC. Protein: CASSQDRVFSYEQYF.

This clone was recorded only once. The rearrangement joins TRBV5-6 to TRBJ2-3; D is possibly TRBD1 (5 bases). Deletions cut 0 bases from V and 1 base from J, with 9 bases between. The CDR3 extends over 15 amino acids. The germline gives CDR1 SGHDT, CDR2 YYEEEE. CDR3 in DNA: TGTGCCAGCAGCTTGGGGGGCGGAGGCACAGATACGCAGTATTTT. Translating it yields CASSLGGGGTDTQYF.

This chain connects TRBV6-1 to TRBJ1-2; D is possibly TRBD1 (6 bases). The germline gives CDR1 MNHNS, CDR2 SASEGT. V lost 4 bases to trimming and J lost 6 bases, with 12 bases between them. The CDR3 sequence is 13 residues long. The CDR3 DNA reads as TGTGCCAGCAGTGCCTACAGGGAGGATGGCTACACCTTC. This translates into CASSAYREDGYTF.

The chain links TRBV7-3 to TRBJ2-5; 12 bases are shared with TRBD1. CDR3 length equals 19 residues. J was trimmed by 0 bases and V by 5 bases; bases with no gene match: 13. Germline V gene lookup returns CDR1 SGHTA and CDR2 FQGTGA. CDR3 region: CASSPGQGALRAYQETQYF. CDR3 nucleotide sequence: TGTGCCAGCAGCCCGGGACAGGGGGCTTTACGAGCGTACCAAGAGACCCAGTACTTC. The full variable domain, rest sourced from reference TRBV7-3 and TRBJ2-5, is GAGVSQTPSNKVTEKGKYVELRCDPISGHTALYWYRQSLGQGPEFLIYFQGTGAADDSGLPNDRFFAVRPEGSVSTLKIQRTERGDSAVYLCASSPGQGALRAYQETQYFGPGTRLLVL.

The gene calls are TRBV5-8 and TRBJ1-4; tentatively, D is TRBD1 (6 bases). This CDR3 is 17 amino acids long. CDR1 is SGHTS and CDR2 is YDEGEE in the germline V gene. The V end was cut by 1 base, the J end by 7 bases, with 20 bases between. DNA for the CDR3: TGTGCCAGCAGCTTGCCACCGGACAGTTATCTTGGTGAAAAACTGTTTTTT. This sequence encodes CASSLPPDSYLGEKLFF.